What follows are 21 T cell receptor beta chains derived from one specimen sequenced in a study of technical replicates of blood from several donors. The method was immunoSEQ multiplex PCR; TCRdb's version includes in-frame clones alone and lacks a portion of them. Here the sample spans about 80,000 clones, roughly 94% being singletons. Sequencing used T cells isolated from PBMCs. These receptors were obtained from a human donor in good health.

This rearrangement joins TRBV9 to TRBJ2-3; the D gene is possibly TRBD2 (6 bases). The CDR3 extends over 15 amino acids. Trimming stripped 2 bases from V and 4 bases from J, with 14 bases between. From germline, CDR1 is SGDLS and CDR2 YYNGEE. CDR3 sequence (DNA): TGTGCCAGCAGCGTCGTCCGGGGGATTGCAGATACGCAGTATTTT. Translated, it gives CASSVVRGIADTQYF.

This rearrangement joins TRBV5-1 to TRBJ1-1; 7 nucleotides agree with TRBD1. The CDR3 contains 18 residues. The germline V gene encodes CDR1 SGHRS and CDR2 YFSETQ. V was clipped by 0 bases and J by 3 bases; unmatched bases: 14. The CDR3 DNA follows: TGCGCCAGCAGCTTGGAGGGCAGGGGGAATCTGGTGTACACTGAAGCTTTCTTT. Protein: CASSLEGRGNLVYTEAFF.

This rearrangement joins TRBV5-1 to TRBJ2-7; the D gene is possibly TRBD2 (5 bases). CDR1 SGHRS and CDR2 YFSETQ come from the germline V gene. The CDR3 is 14 amino acids. V was cut by 0 bases and J by 3 bases, with 10 bases left in between. The CDR3 DNA follows: TGCGCCAGCAGCTTGGCCTTTCGGGACTACGAGCAGTACTTC. Translating it yields CASSLAFRDYEQYF.

This clone was seen just once. The chain carries TRBV11-2 and TRBJ1-2; TRBD1 might be the D (6 bases). The CDR3 has 12 amino acids. The germline gives CDR1 SGHAT, CDR2 FQNNGV. V shed 5 bases and J shed 7 bases, with 11 bases lying between them. Here the CDR3 DNA reads TGTGCCAGCAGCCAAAGGGGGGGTGGCTACACCTTC. It specifies CASSQRGGGYTF.

The rearrangement links TRBV30 to TRBJ2-3, with 15 bases matching TRBD2. CDR1 and CDR2 (germline): GTSNPN, SVGIG (reference sequence). The trim removed 1 base at V and 3 bases at J, leaving 2 bases unmatched. The CDR3 is 16 residues long. CDR3 loop: CAWSAGLAGGTDTQYF. CDR3 nucleotides: TGTGCCTGGAGTGCCGGACTAGCGGGAGGGACAGATACGCAGTATTTT.

J is TRBJ2-7 and V is TRBV11-3, with 12 bases aligning to TRBD1. The junction had 9 bases not matched to a gene; V was cut back by 3 bases and J by 6 bases. The CDR3 is made up of 16 amino acids. From germline, CDR1 is SGHNT and CDR2 YENEEA. CDR3 amino acids: CASSFGTGQGASEQYF. CDR3 bases: TGTGCCAGCAGCTTTGGGACGGGACAGGGGGCATCCGAGCAGTACTTC. The complete variable domain, with remaining parts taken from reference TRBV11-3 and TRBJ2-7, reads EAGVVQSPRYKIIEKKQPVAFWCNPISGHNTLYWYLQNLGQGPELLIRYENEEAVDDSQLPKDRFSAERLKGVDSTLKIQPAELGDSAVYLCASSFGTGQGASEQYFGPGTRLTVT.

This clone was counted once. This rearrangement joins TRBV4-1 to TRBJ2-7, with D possibly TRBD2 on 6 matching bases. The CDR3 totals 15 residues. The germline V gene has CDR1 MGHRA and CDR2 YSYEKL. V shed 0 bases and J shed 3 bases, with 12 bases lying between them. The CDR3 loop reads CASSQERLDYYEQYF. CDR3 DNA: TGCGCCAGCAGCCAAGAGCGACTAGATTACTACGAGCAGTACTTC.

The chain links TRBV10-1 to TRBJ2-3; TRBD1 agrees at 7 bases. Germline CDR1 is WNHNN and CDR2 is SYGVQD (reference sequence). CDR3 length: 16 residues. The V gene end was trimmed by 2 bases and the J gene end by 0 bases; junction bases not matched to a gene: 5. The CDR3 loop reads CASSEGDRPSTDTQYF. The CDR3 DNA is TGCGCCAGCAGTGAGGGGGACAGACCTAGCACAGATACGCAGTATTTT.

This chain links TRBV6-4 with TRBJ2-1; 9 positions agree with TRBD2. The germline gives CDR1 MRHNA, CDR2 SNTAGT. V dropped 4 bases and J dropped 1; count of bases not matched to a gene: 11. CDR3 size: 18 residues. CDR3 nucleotides: TGTGCCAGCAGTGTTTTGGATCTAGCGGGATTATCCTACAATGAGCAGTTCTTC. It encodes CASSVLDLAGLSYNEQFF.

The rearrangement uses TRBV5-4 and TRBJ1-2, with D maybe TRBD1 (6 bases). CDR3 length: 17 amino acids. Germline CDR1 reads SGHNT; CDR2 reads YYREEE (reference sequence). Trimming took 4 bases from V and 6 from J, leaving 25 bases between them. This chain's CDR3 is CASSPTGNSPLIDGYTF. The CDR3 region has the DNA TGTGCCAGCAGCCCTACAGGGAACTCCCCCTTAATTGATGGCTACACCTTC.

This chain uses TRBV6-5 with TRBJ2-3; 7 nucleotides agree with TRBD1. The trim removed 6 bases at V and 6 bases at J, leaving 6 bases unmatched. The CDR3 has 13 amino acids. CDR1 and CDR2 from the germline V gene are MNHEY and SVGAGI. The CDR3 sequence is CASRRQGLDTQYF. The CDR3 bases are TGTGCCAGCAGACGACAGGGTTTGGATACGCAGTATTTT.

V usage is TRBV2 and J usage is TRBJ1-2; D not resolved. Germline V gene data show CDR1 as SNHLY and CDR2 as FYNNEI. There are 12 residues in the CDR3. V shed 3 bases and J shed 5 bases, with 7 bases lying between them. CDR3 region: CASSEDFYGYTF. The CDR3 bases are TGTGCCAGCAGTGAGGACTTTTATGGCTACACCTTC.

The genes are TRBV5-1 and TRBJ2-3, with a weak D call TRBD2 (5 bases). Germline-derived CDR1 and CDR2 are SGHRS and YFSETQ. The CDR3 sequence is 17 residues long. Trimming left V 3 bases short and J 0 bases short, with 17 bases between. This CDR3 is CASSSSSSRDSTDTQYF. CDR3 in DNA: TGCGCCAGCAGCTCCTCCTCCTCTCGGGATAGCACAGATACGCAGTATTTT.

This chain uses TRBV4-1 with TRBJ2-1; D is possibly TRBD2 (6 bases). The CDR3 is made up of 17 amino acids. CDR1 is MGHRA and CDR2 is YSYEKL in the germline V gene. Between the trimmed V and J ends, which lost 4 bases and 4 bases, there was a span of 20 bases. The CDR3 here is CASSPPGGAGNYNEQFF. CDR3 coding DNA: TGCGCCAGCAGCCCCCCAGGTGGTGCGGGAAATTACAATGAGCAGTTCTTC.

This chain connects TRBV27 to TRBJ2-5; D is possibly TRBD1 (6 bases). The CDR3 has 14 residues. The V end was cut by 5 bases, the J end by 6 bases, with 16 bases between. The V gene's germline CDR1 is MNHEY and CDR2 SMNVEV (reference sequence). The chain's CDR3 is CASSTGQNQKTQYF. The CDR3 nucleotides read TGTGCCAGCAGTACCGGACAGAATCAAAAGACCCAGTACTTC.

The chain has TRBV2 and TRBJ2-1, with 7 positions matching TRBD2. With V trimmed by 4 bases and J by 9 bases, 12 bases remained unmatched. This CDR3 has 15 amino acids. Germline CDR1 SNHLY, CDR2 FYNNEI. Here the CDR3 DNA reads TGTGCCAGCAGTGTAGCCTCGGGAGGTAGAAGTGAGCAGTTCTTC. Translating gives CASSVASGGRSEQFF.

V usage is TRBV14 and J usage is TRBJ2-5; D is unresolved. This CDR3 has 14 amino acids. The germline V gene encodes CDR1 SGHDN and CDR2 FVKESK. V lost 1 base, J lost 4 bases, and 10 bases lay in between. As DNA, the CDR3 is TGTGCCAGCAGCCAAGTGTTTGTGGCAGAGACCCAGTACTTC. Encoded protein: CASSQVFVAETQYF. The entire variable domain, with the rest obtained from reference TRBV14 and TRBJ2-5, is as follows: EAGVTQFPSHSVIEKGQTVTLRCDPISGHDNLYWYRRVMGKEIKFLLHFVKESKQDESGMPNNRFLAERTGGTYSTLKVQPAELEDSGVYFCASSQVFVAETQYFGPGTRLLVL.

The V call is TRBV19, the J call TRBJ2-7; no firm D call. The CDR3 has 15 residues. The germline CDR1 and CDR2 sequences are LNHDA and SQIVND (reference sequence). The V end was cut by 3 bases, the J end by 1 base, with 13 bases between. The chain's CDR3 is CASSMVLEPSYEQYF. For the CDR3, the DNA is TGTGCCAGTAGTATGGTCCTCGAGCCATCCTACGAGCAGTACTTC.

The V gene is TRBV5-8, the J gene TRBJ2-7; 7 bases are a match to TRBD1. V dropped 3 bases and J dropped 0; count of bases not matched to a gene: 9. Germline V gene data show CDR1 as SGHTS and CDR2 as YDEGEE. The CDR3 covers 16 residues. The CDR3 nucleotides are TGTGCCAGCAGCTGGTCCGGGACAGCCTCCTCCTACGAGCAGTACTTC. This codes for CASSWSGTASSYEQYF.

The chain couples TRBV6-1 to TRBJ2-1, with 7 bases that match TRBD2. Germline assignment: CDR1 MNHNS and CDR2 SASEGT. CDR3 length: 17 amino acids. V lost 3 bases, J lost 0 bases, and 8 bases stayed unmatched. CDR3: CASSDWGGTSSYNEQFF. The CDR3 bases are TGTGCCAGCAGTGATTGGGGGGGAACTTCCTCCTACAATGAGCAGTTCTTC.

J is TRBJ2-1 and V is TRBV4-1, with 10 bases aligning to TRBD2. The V segment lost 5 bases and the J segment 5 bases; nucleotides outside the gene matches: 18. The germline V gene has CDR1 MGHRA and CDR2 YSYEKL. CDR3 length: 19 residues. The CDR3: CASSSQVTAGGFRNNEQFF. The DNA for the CDR3 is TGCGCCAGCAGCTCCCAGGTAACAGCGGGAGGGTTCCGGAACAATGAGCAGTTCTTC.